This T cell receptor beta chain was sequenced for a study of blood T cells in healthy people across ages. The use of a sample-barcoded 5' primer and a J-beta primer mix characterized a second PCR of roughly 7 to 11 cycles. MiXCR, applied by TCRdb to the 5' RACE reads, yields one record per CDR3 protein. The table has 1.5 million to 2 million distinct CDR3 sequences, 28% seen once; the top ten hold 6.5% to 8.5%. The specimen was blood. The receptor was isolated from a woman in her 30s in good health.

In nucleotides, the CDR3 is TGTGCCAGTAGTGCCCAGGACATGAATGAAAAACTGTTTTTT. This codes for CASSAQDMNEKLFF. The V call is TRBV19, the J call TRBJ1-4; D may be TRBD1 (5 bases). Deletions cut 5 bases from V and 5 bases from J, with 12 bases between. Germline V CDR1 and CDR2: LNHDA, SQIVND (reference sequence). There are 14 residues in the CDR3. Full variable domain (outside the CDR3, taken from reference TRBV19 and TRBJ1-4): DGGITQSPKYLFRKEGQNVTLSCEQNLNHDAMYWYRQDPGQGLRLIYYSQIVNDFQKGDIAEGYSVSREKKESFPLTVTSAQKNPTAFYLCASSAQDMNEKLFFGSGTQLSVL.